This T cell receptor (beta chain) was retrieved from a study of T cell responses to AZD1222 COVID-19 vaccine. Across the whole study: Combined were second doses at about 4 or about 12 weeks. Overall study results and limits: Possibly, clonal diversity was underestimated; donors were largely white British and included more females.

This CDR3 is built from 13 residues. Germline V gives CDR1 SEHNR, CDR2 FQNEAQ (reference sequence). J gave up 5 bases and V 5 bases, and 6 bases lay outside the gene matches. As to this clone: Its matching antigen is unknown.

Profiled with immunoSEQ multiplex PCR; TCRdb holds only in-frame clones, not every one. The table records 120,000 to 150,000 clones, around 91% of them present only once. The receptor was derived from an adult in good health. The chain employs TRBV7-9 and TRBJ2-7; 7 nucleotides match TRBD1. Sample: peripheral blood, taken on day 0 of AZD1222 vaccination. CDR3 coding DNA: TGTGCCAGCAGCGCCGGACAGGTTCACGAGCAGTACTTC. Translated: CASSAGQVHEQYF. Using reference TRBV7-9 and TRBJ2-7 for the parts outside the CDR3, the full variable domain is DTGVSQNPRHKITKRGQNVTFRCDPISEHNRLYWYRQTLGQGPEFLTYFQNEAQLEKSRLLSDRFSAERPKGSFSTLEIQRTEQGDSAMYLCASSAGQVHEQYFGPGTRLTVT.